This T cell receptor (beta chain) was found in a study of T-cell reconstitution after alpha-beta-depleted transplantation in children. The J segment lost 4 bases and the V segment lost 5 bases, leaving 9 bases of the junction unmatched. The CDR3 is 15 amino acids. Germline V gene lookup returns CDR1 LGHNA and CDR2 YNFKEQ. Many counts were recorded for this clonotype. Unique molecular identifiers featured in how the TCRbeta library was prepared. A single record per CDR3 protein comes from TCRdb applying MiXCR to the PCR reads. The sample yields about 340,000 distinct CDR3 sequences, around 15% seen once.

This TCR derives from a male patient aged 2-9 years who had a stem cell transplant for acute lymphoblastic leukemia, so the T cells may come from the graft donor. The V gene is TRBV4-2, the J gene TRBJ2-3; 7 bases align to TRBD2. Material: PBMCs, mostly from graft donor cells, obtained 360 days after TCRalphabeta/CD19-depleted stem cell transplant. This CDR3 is CASSYLGGEADTQYF. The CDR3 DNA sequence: TGTGCCAGCAGCTATCTGGGGGGGGAAGCAGATACGCAGTATTTT.